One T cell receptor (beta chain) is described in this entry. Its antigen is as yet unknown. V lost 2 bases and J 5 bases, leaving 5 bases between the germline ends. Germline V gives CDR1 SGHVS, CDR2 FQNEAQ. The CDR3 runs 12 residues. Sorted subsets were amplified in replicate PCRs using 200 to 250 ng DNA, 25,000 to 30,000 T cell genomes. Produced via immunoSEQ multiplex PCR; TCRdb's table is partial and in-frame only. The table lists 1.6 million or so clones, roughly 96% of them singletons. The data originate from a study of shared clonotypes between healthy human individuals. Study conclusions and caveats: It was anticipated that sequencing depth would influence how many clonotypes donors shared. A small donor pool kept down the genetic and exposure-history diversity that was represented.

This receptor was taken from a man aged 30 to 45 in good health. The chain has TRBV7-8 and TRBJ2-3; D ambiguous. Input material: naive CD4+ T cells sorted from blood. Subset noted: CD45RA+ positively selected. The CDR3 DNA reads TGTGCCAGCAGCTTATGGGGAGATACGCAGTATTTT. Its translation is CASSLWGDTQYF.